The 2 T cell receptor beta chains listed next were all sequenced from one sample in a study of metastatic and nonmetastatic thyroid tumors. All patients reached thyroid surgery having received no treatment beforehand. TCRdb reprocessed the PCR reads via MiXCR. The repertoire consists of fewer than 40,000 clones, with about a sixth occurring once and the leading ten covering around 3.7%. Sequenced sample: blood. The receptors were gathered from a female donor with papillary thyroid cancer or a benign thyroid nodule (not recorded which). Some clones in this sample may be carry-over from other donors' samples.

The chain has TRBV20-1 and TRBJ2-7; a weak D match, TRBD2 (6 bases). Germline V gene sequence: CDR1 DFQATT, CDR2 SNEGSKA (reference sequence). CDR3 size: 14 residues. The germline V and J ends were trimmed by 2 bases and 5 bases, with 16 bases remaining between them. The CDR3 region is CSARSIRGAHEQYF. CDR3 DNA: TGCAGTGCTAGAAGCATTCGCGGGGCCCACGAGCAGTACTTC.

This clone appeared once. V usage is TRBV7-3 and J usage is TRBJ2-1; 7 bases align to TRBD2. The trim removed 5 bases at V and 2 bases at J, leaving 6 bases unmatched. Germline assignment: CDR1 SGHTA and CDR2 FQGTGA. CDR3 length equals 15 residues. The CDR3 DNA follows: TGTGCCAGCAGCCCGGGGGGACGTCCCTACAATGAGCAGTTCTTC. Amino acids: CASSPGGRPYNEQFF.